This T cell receptor (beta chain) was recorded in a study of blood T cell repertoires in COVID-19. The wider study: Material from acute and convalescent COVID-19 was sourced from the United States, Italy and Spain. T cells, B-cell-depleted T cells, or PBMCs supplied cDNA or gDNA.

The CDR3 is made up of 15 amino acids. Germline-derived CDR1 and CDR2 are MDHEN and SYDVKM. V was clipped by 6 bases and J by 0 bases, with 12 bases between them. In the original workflow: Cell counts per sample came from amplifying reference gene primers. The table came from immunoSEQ multiplex PCR; TCRdb's copy has only in-frame clones and leaves some out. The V and J calls and clone size are taken from that table; D and trimming were inferred from the DNA. This table has around 82,000 clones, approximately 85% appearing once. Patients in Seattle were enrolled during active infection, then followed longitudinally.

The receptor was isolated from a man aged 45-65 years with COVID-19, enrolled during active disease. Sequencing used peripheral blood. The J gene is TRBJ1-3, the V gene TRBV28; possible D gene TRBD1, 5 bases. The chain's CDR3 is CASRGRADSGNTIYF. CDR3 sequence (DNA): TGTGCCAGCAGGGGCAGGGCCGACTCTGGAAACACCATATATTTT.